This T cell receptor (beta chain) was documented in a study of post-analysis software for immune sequencing data. About the study: The cohort encompassed relapsing-remitting, secondary progressive and progressive-relapsing multiple sclerosis disease courses. Points from the study as a whole: Elevated frequency relative to controls characterized several TRBV segments in patients, TRBV5-6, TRBV5-1 and TRBV20-1 among them. Samples prepared in the same batch strongly co-clustered by F measure. A significant reduction in normalized Chao1 diversity was observed in multiple sclerosis patients versus controls.

This clonotype has a single count. No antigen is known for it. Prepared libraries of TCR beta cDNA carried unique molecular identifiers. MiXCR was run by TCRdb on the PCR reads, yielding one entry per CDR3 protein. The profile shows hundreds of thousands of distinct CDR3 sequences, 53% of them singletons. This CDR3 is 18 amino acids long. Trimming removed 2 bases from V and 3 bases from J, with 23 bases in between. The V gene's germline CDR1 is MNHEY and CDR2 SVGAGI. The sample was blood. This chain joins TRBV6-5 and TRBJ2-7; the D gene is possibly TRBD2 (6 bases). This receptor was taken from a girl aged 5-17 years with multiple sclerosis. This CDR3 reads CASSYTRLRGAGYYEQYF. The DNA for the CDR3 is TGTGCCAGCAGTTACACGCGGCTTAGGGGCGCGGGGTACTACGAGCAGTACTTC.